These T cell receptor beta chains were read from a single sample in a study of cytomegalovirus exposure and HLA in healthy donors. Libraries were prepared by immunoSEQ multiplex PCR; TCRdb keeps only in-frame clonotypes and omits some of them. The sample lists around 90,000 clones; 70% to 85% were seen once. Sequenced material: PBMCs. The receptors were sampled from a human donor in good health. CDR3s include the opening cysteine and the closing phenylalanine or tryptophan. Some rows have no size entry. The others give once, few or many, or a class for an expanded clone.

TRBV27	-	CASSSPGQGPYEQYF
TRBV6-6	-	CASSYSGRGYNEQFF
TRBV20-1	-	CSARDQVGQFF
TRBV4-1	few	CASRDPTQGAVSGANVLTF
TRBV13	-	CASSSYFSGSREQYF
TRBV20-1	-	CSASGYTF
TRBV19	hyperexpanded	CASRLGGLPYNEQFF
TRBV7-9	-	CASSGTGGYNSPLHF
TRBV9	-	CASSTFDRALTDTQYF
TRBV5-1	-	CASSSTGIPPSTDTQYF
TRBV28	-	CASSFPGLASSYNEQFF
TRBV2	-	CASNRVGGAYNSPPHF
TRBV27	-	CASSMTSGRANLYEQYF
TRBV4-1	-	CASSPRQGRYEQYF
TRBV5-1	-	CASSRTGRQETQYF
TRBV4-3	-	CASSQAFPSYEQYF
TRBV7-2	-	CASRGIRETQYF
TRBV5-4	-	CASSLGGGKDQPQHF
TRBV5-1	-	CASSLQLPTGSRSYEQYF
TRBV7-9	-	CASSSTGTDYEQYF
TRBV27	-	CASSSSGVVADTQYF
TRBV6-6	few	CASSLAVPETQYF
TRBV5-1	once	CASSAGVGTGELFF
TRBV7-5	-	CARRGVLAGLYEQYF
TRBV6-5	-	CASSTHGGGWTEAFF
TRBV7-9	few	CASSLAGGKITEAFF
TRBV7-9	few	CASSPSSYEQYF
TRBV29-1	once	CSVTIMDRGSYEQYF
TRBV12-5	-	CASGFSRGGLETQYF
TRBV7-2	-	CASSLRSGQETQYF
TRBV28	-	CASSPRTGTPPLHF
TRBV6-6	-	CASSYRTSLADTQYF
TRBV4-3	-	CASSQNRGDTQYF
TRBV5-4	-	CASSSGGGPNYGYTF
TRBV29-1	-	CSVAVRTGEDTQYF
TRBV5-1	few	CASSLGTSGHTDTQYF
TRBV28	-	CASSPLLRDEQFF
TRBV4-1	-	CASSQQGIKNIQYF
TRBV9	-	CASSVALSSGRSYNEQFF
TRBV9	-	CASSLDSGGVNYGYTF
TRBV25-1	few	CAKRGWTEAFF
TRBV4-2	-	CASSPTGTSGRGELFF
TRBV9	-	CASSFPGGETQYF